The 17 T cell receptor beta chains reported below all come from one sample, sequenced in a study of beta chain features in type 1 diabetes. Study-wide results and limits: Across all four CD4+ subsets, people with type 1 diabetes showed modestly shorter TCRB CDR3s.

All of the isolated RNA was reverse transcribed, so expressed TCRB transcripts were sequenced. Sequencing was performed with immunoSEQ multiplex PCR; in TCRdb, only in-frame clones are kept and a portion is missing. The sample contains approximately 260,000 clones, about 24% of which appear only once. These receptors have no known antigen. Source material: naive CD4+ T cells from blood. The receptors come from a young woman with type 1 diabetes.

The rearrangement links TRBV5-1 to TRBJ2-7; 7 bases match TRBD2. Losses at the gene ends were 7 bases for V and 2 bases for J; bases not matched to a gene: 6. CDR1 and CDR2 (germline): SGHRS, YFSETQ. There are 13 residues in the CDR3. In nucleotides, the CDR3 is TGCGCCAGCGGGGAGCGGGACCCCTACGAGCAGTACTTC. Protein: CASGERDPYEQYF.

The J gene is TRBJ2-1, the V gene TRBV4-2; no clear D gene. The CDR3 is 15 amino acids. V was cut by 0 bases and J by 0 bases, with 6 bases left in between. Germline V gives CDR1 LGHNA, CDR2 YNFKEQ. The CDR3 DNA sequence: TGTGCCAGCAGCCAAGATACTAACTCCTACAATGAGCAGTTCTTC. This gives the protein CASSQDTNSYNEQFF.

The chain recombines TRBV20-1 with TRBJ2-7; TRBD1 might be the D (5 bases). The CDR3 contains 11 residues. Germline CDR1 reads DFQATT; CDR2 reads SNEGSKA (reference sequence). Trimming removed 5 bases at V and 4 bases at J, with 9 bases between. CDR3: CSAPTGYEQYF. CDR3 nucleotides: TGCAGTGCTCCTACAGGTTACGAGCAGTACTTC.

The rearrangement links TRBV6-1 to TRBJ1-5, with TRBD1 as a possible D gene (6 bases). The CDR3 is 12 residues long. V lost 2 bases and J lost 11, with 10 bases in between. Germline V CDR1 and CDR2: MNHNS, SASEGT. The CDR3 loop is CASSEHRAAQHF. CDR3 in DNA: TGTGCCAGCAGTGAACACAGGGCTGCCCAGCATTTT.

This rearrangement joins TRBV7-9 to TRBJ1-1, with D uncertain. V lost 1 base and J 10 bases, leaving 13 bases between the germline ends. CDR1 is SEHNR, CDR2 FQNEAQ, per germline (reference sequence). The CDR3 covers 13 residues. The DNA for the CDR3 is TGTGCCAGCAGCTTAGACTTGACCCCGGGAGCTTTCTTT. Translating it yields CASSLDLTPGAFF. Supplemented by reference TRBV7-9 and TRBJ1-1, the full variable domain reads DTGVSQNPRHKITKRGQNVTFRCDPISEHNRLYWYRQTLGQGPEFLTYFQNEAQLEKSRLLSDRFSAERPKGSFSTLEIQRTEQGDSAMYLCASSLDLTPGAFFGQGTRLTVV.

The chain is built from TRBV11-2 and TRBJ2-6, with unresolved D. V was trimmed by 4 bases and J by 4 bases, leaving 5 bases between them. Germline assignment: CDR1 SGHAT and CDR2 FQNNGV. This CDR3 is 13 amino acids long. DNA of the CDR3: TGTGCCAGCAGCTCCCCGGGGGCCAACGTCCTGACTTTC. Residues: CASSSPGANVLTF.

The chain links TRBV6-5 to TRBJ1-2, with D hard to call. From germline, CDR1 is MNHEY and CDR2 SVGAGI. This CDR3 is 16 amino acids long. Deletions cut 0 bases from V and 0 bases from J, with 11 bases between. CDR3 sequence: CASSYSIVTSNYGYTF. CDR3 in DNA: TGTGCCAGCAGTTACTCGATAGTCACCTCTAACTATGGCTACACCTTC.

V gene TRBV27 combines with J gene TRBJ2-3, with TRBD2 matching 14 bases. J was trimmed by 6 bases and V by 5 bases; bases with no gene match: 7. CDR1 is MNHEY and CDR2 is SMNVEV in the germline V gene (reference sequence). The CDR3 spans 16 residues. CDR3: CASSPGLAGGGDTQYF. In nucleotides, the CDR3 is TGTGCCAGCAGTCCCGGACTAGCGGGAGGTGGTGATACGCAGTATTTT.

This clone appeared a few times. The J gene is TRBJ1-1, the V gene TRBV29-1; 7 bases line up with TRBD1. The CDR3 consists of 14 residues. Per germline, CDR1 SQVTM and CDR2 ANQGSEA. V shed 4 bases and J 5 bases; nucleotides not matched to a gene: 10. The CDR3 loop is CSVGQGGAGTEAFF. The CDR3 DNA is TGCAGCGTTGGACAGGGCGGCGCGGGGACTGAAGCTTTCTTT.

The chain has TRBV5-6 and TRBJ1-5; D unclear. CDR1 is SGHDT, CDR2 YYEEEE, per germline. Between the trimmed V and J ends, which lost 0 bases and 7 bases, there was a span of 14 bases. The CDR3 consists of 15 residues. CDR3 sequence: CASSLGRAGGQPQHF. In DNA form, the CDR3 reads TGTGCCAGCAGCTTGGGGAGGGCAGGCGGCCAGCCCCAGCATTTT.

This rearrangement joins TRBV18 to TRBJ2-7, with a weak D call TRBD2 (5 bases). Trimming took 0 bases from V and 5 from J, leaving 14 bases between them. The V gene's germline CDR1 is KGHSH and CDR2 LQKENI. The length of the CDR3 is 15 residues. CDR3 DNA: TGTGCCAGCTCACCACCGGTAGCGCCGCAGAACGAGCAGTACTTC. This gives the protein CASSPPVAPQNEQYF.

The rearrangement joins TRBV6-5 to TRBJ1-5, with D unresolved. Trimming cost V 2 bases and J 6 bases, with 11 bases left between them. The length of the CDR3 is 14 residues. CDR1 and CDR2 from the germline V gene are MNHEY and SVGAGI. The chain's CDR3 is CASSYARAGQPQHF. The CDR3 DNA follows: TGTGCCAGCAGTTACGCCCGGGCGGGTCAGCCCCAGCATTTT.

This clone appeared a few times. The chain couples TRBV4-1 to TRBJ2-6, with a tentative D call TRBD2 (5 bases). The CDR3 has 18 amino acids. CDR1 MGHRA and CDR2 YSYEKL come from the germline V gene. V lost 5 bases to trimming and J lost 0 bases, with 17 bases between them. The CDR3 reads CASSAGRVRSSGANVLTF. Here the CDR3 DNA reads TGCGCCAGCAGCGCGGGTCGGGTACGTTCCTCTGGGGCCAACGTCCTGACTTTC.

A few counts support this clone. The V and J genes are TRBV18 and TRBJ1-2, with 9 bases matching TRBD1. In germline, CDR1 is KGHSH, CDR2 LQKENI. Germline trimming cut 3 bases from V and 8 bases from J; bases unmatched to any gene: 4. The CDR3 covers 13 residues. CDR3 sequence reads: CASSPRTGEGYTF. The CDR3 DNA sequence: TGTGCCAGCTCACCTCGGACAGGGGAGGGCTACACCTTC.

The rearrangement uses TRBV6-6 and TRBJ2-6, with 7 bases identical to TRBD1. Germline V gene data show CDR1 as MNHNY and CDR2 as SVGAGI (reference sequence). Losses at the gene ends were 6 bases for V and 1 base for J; bases not matched to a gene: 3. CDR3 length: 15 amino acids. The DNA for the CDR3 is TGTGCCAGCAGACCGGACAGGTCTGGGGCCAACGTCCTGACTTTC. Translation: CASRPDRSGANVLTF.

The table lists this clone with a few counts. V gene TRBV4-2 combines with J gene TRBJ1-5; TRBD1 matches 9 bases. The CDR3 covers 15 residues. Germline lookup yields CDR1 LGHNA and CDR2 YNFKEQ. With V trimmed by 3 bases and J by 3 bases, 3 bases remained unmatched. CDR3 DNA: TGTGCCAGCAGCCACGGACAGGGGAACAATCAGCCCCAGCATTTT. Protein sequence: CASSHGQGNNQPQHF.

Only a few counts were recorded for this clone. The gene calls are TRBV9 and TRBJ1-2, with D possibly being TRBD1 (5 bases). V lost 3 bases, J lost 4 bases, and 16 bases lay in between. There are 15 residues in the CDR3. Germline V gives CDR1 SGDLS, CDR2 YYNGEE. The CDR3 sequence is CASSAGTGGLYGYTF. For the CDR3, the DNA is TGTGCCAGCAGCGCCGGGACGGGGGGTCTCTATGGCTACACCTTC.